Following are 22 T cell receptor beta chains from one sample sequenced in a study of shared clonotypes between healthy human individuals. Sequenced by immunoSEQ multiplex PCR; TCRdb stores in-frame clones only, minus some. Of around 2.5 million clones in the sample, roughly 93% are singletons; the top ten hold around 0.37%. The sequenced sample was naive CD4+ T cells from PBMCs. Subset: CD45RA+ positively selected. The receptors originated from a man younger than 35 in good health. Some clones in this sample may be carry-over from other donors' samples.

V gene TRBV5-4 combines with J gene TRBJ2-1, with 10 positions matching TRBD2. This CDR3 comprises 15 residues. Losses at the gene ends were 1 base for V and 9 bases for J; bases not matched to a gene: 7. The germline gives CDR1 SGHNT, CDR2 YYREEE (reference sequence). The CDR3 bases are TGTGCCAGCAGCTTGAGCCTAGCGGGAGCGGTTGAGCAGTTCTTC. Amino acid sequence: CASSLSLAGAVEQFF.

The chain employs TRBV20-1 and TRBJ2-1, with unresolved D. Germline CDR1 reads DFQATT; CDR2 reads SNEGSKA (reference sequence). This CDR3 comprises 11 residues. The V end lost 2 bases, the J end lost 15 bases, and 14 bases lay between the germline ends. Written as DNA, the CDR3 is TGCAGTGCTAGACTTTCCGACCTGCGGTTCTTC. Protein product: CSARLSDLRFF.

This clone was observed a handful of times. The chain joins TRBV29-1 to TRBJ2-7; perhaps TRBD1 as D (8 bases). Germline CDR1 reads SQVTM; CDR2 reads ANQGSEA. Trimming took off 5 bases at V and 6 bases at J, with 20 bases between the two ends. This CDR3 is 14 amino acids long. The CDR3 DNA follows: TGCAGCGTTCAGCGGACAGGGAGGGGTAGCGAGCAGTACTTC. Amino acids: CSVQRTGRGSEQYF.

The sample holds one count of this clone. V gene TRBV28 combines with J gene TRBJ2-5; either TRBD1 or TRBD2 may supply D (5 bases each). The CDR3 contains 15 residues. Between the trimmed V and J ends, which lost 2 bases and 4 bases, there was a span of 14 bases. Germline V gene lookup returns CDR1 MDHEN and CDR2 SYDVKM. The CDR3 loop is CASSLHWDPRETQYF. The CDR3 coding sequence is TGTGCCAGCAGTTTACATTGGGACCCCCGAGAGACCCAGTACTTC. Looking up the rest from reference TRBV28 and TRBJ2-5 gives the full variable domain: DVKVTQSSRYLVKRTGEKVFLECVQDMDHENMFWYRQDPGLGLRLIYFSYDVKMKEKGDIPEGYSVSREKKERFSLILESASTNQTSMYLCASSLHWDPRETQYFGPGTRLLVL.

J is TRBJ1-4 and V is TRBV10-3; 7 bases map to TRBD1. V shed 6 bases, J shed 4 bases, and the junction held 8 bases outside the gene matches. Per germline, CDR1 ENHRY and CDR2 SYGVKD. CDR3 length equals 15 residues. Here the CDR3 DNA reads TGTGCCATCAGCAGGGGGGGGCAAAATAATGAAAAACTGTTTTTT. Protein: CAISRGGQNNEKLFF.

Of note for this clone: The same CDR3 can be traced to other DNA sequences in this sample. V is TRBV6-1 and J is TRBJ2-2; possible D gene TRBD2, 6 bases. The V gene's germline CDR1 is MNHNS and CDR2 SASEGT. The length of the CDR3 is 14 residues. The germline V and J ends were trimmed by 4 bases and 1 base, with 7 bases remaining between them. CDR3: CASSGRGNTGELFF. The CDR3, as DNA: TGTGCCAGCAGTGGGCGGGGGAACACCGGGGAGCTGTTTTTT.

A remark on this clone: The junction departs from the called germline gene at one end, perhaps through a read error. The chain uses TRBV7-9 and TRBJ2-3; 9 bases map to TRBD2. Germline CDR1 is SEHNR and CDR2 is FQNEAQ (reference sequence). CDR3 length: 13 residues. For the CDR3, the DNA is TGTGCCAGCAGCGGGACTAGCAAAGATACGCAGTATTTT. Amino acids: CASSGTSKDTQYF.

The chain couples TRBV10-3 to TRBJ1-1; D is unresolved. Deletions cut 0 bases from V and 0 bases from J, with 8 bases between. This CDR3 contains 15 residues. Germline loops: CDR1 ENHRY, CDR2 SYGVKD. The DNA of the CDR3 is TGTGCCATCAGTGAGTCGACGTTGGTGAACACTGAAGCTTTCTTT. Amino acid sequence: CAISESTLVNTEAFF.

V is TRBV18 and J is TRBJ2-3; D ambiguous. The CDR3 spans 15 residues. Germline V CDR1 and CDR2: KGHSH, LQKENI. The germline V and J ends were trimmed by 3 bases and 4 bases, with 14 bases remaining between them. The CDR3 sequence is CASSPSDLFADTQYF. The CDR3 nucleotides read TGTGCCAGCTCACCGAGTGACTTATTCGCAGATACGCAGTATTTT.

A word on this clone: The sample has other DNA sequences that encode this CDR3 too. This chain connects TRBV9 to TRBJ2-2; D remains unclear. V lost 0 bases to trimming and J lost 2 bases, with 8 bases between them. The CDR3 totals 15 residues. From germline, CDR1 is SGDLS and CDR2 YYNGEE. This chain's CDR3 is CASSVDGANTGELFF. The CDR3 DNA reads TGTGCCAGCAGCGTAGACGGAGCTAACACCGGGGAGCTGTTTTTT. Full variable domain (remainder filled in from reference TRBV9 and TRBJ2-2): DSGVTQTPKHLITATGQRVTLRCSPRSGDLSVYWYQQSLDQGLQFLIQYYNGEERAKGNILERFSAQQFPDLHSELNLSSLELGDSALYFCASSVDGANTGELFFGEGSRLTVL.

The V and J genes are TRBV6-5 and TRBJ1-1; tentative D call: TRBD1 (6 bases). V was cut by 6 bases and J by 7 bases, with 18 bases left in between. This CDR3 is built from 14 residues. CDR1 is MNHEY and CDR2 is SVGAGI in the germline V gene. CDR3 in amino acids: CASSLRETGFEAFF. The CDR3, as DNA: TGTGCCAGCAGCCTCAGGGAAACAGGGTTTGAAGCTTTCTTT.

On this clone: In the same sample, other DNA sequences code for this CDR3. This chain links TRBV2 with TRBJ2-7, with no clear D. Germline CDR1 SNHLY, CDR2 FYNNEI. The CDR3 has 11 amino acids. The ends were cut back, 4 bases at V and 3 bases at J, with 4 bases in the middle. The CDR3 loop reads CASSVLYEQYF. Here the CDR3 DNA reads TGTGCCAGCAGTGTCCTCTACGAGCAGTACTTC.

The genes are TRBV7-9 and TRBJ1-5; possible D gene TRBD1, 5 bases. Germline CDR1 reads SEHNR; CDR2 reads FQNEAQ (reference sequence). The CDR3 spans 11 residues. Trimming took 4 bases from V and 12 from J, leaving 10 bases between them. CDR3 sequence: CASSSGLIQHF. The CDR3, as DNA: TGTGCCAGCAGCTCAGGGTTAATCCAGCATTTT. The full variable domain, rest sourced from reference TRBV7-9 and TRBJ1-5, is DTGVSQNPRHKITKRGQNVTFRCDPISEHNRLYWYRQTLGQGPEFLTYFQNEAQLEKSRLLSDRFSAERPKGSFSTLEIQRTEQGDSAMYLCASSSGLIQHFGDGTRLSIL.

The chain carries TRBV2 and TRBJ2-7; D not certain. This CDR3 contains 14 residues. V was pared by 1 base and J by 2 bases, with 9 bases between. The germline gives CDR1 SNHLY, CDR2 FYNNEI. The CDR3 coding sequence is TGTGCCAGCAGTGAAGGAGGATTACCCTACGAGCAGTACTTC. This gives the protein CASSEGGLPYEQYF.

The table lists this clone with a count of one. The chain employs TRBV28 and TRBJ1-5, with TRBD1 as a possible D gene (6 bases). Germline CDR1 reads MDHEN; CDR2 reads SYDVKM. This CDR3 is 18 amino acids long. V gave up 3 bases and J gave up 0 bases, with 18 bases separating them. Here the CDR3 reads CASSLGAQGWDSNQPQHF. The CDR3, as DNA: TGTGCCAGCAGTTTGGGGGCACAGGGATGGGATAGCAATCAGCCCCAGCATTTT.

Here the CDR3 DNA reads TGTGCCAGCAGCCAGGGCAGATTACTTTACAATGAGCAGTTCTTC. It translates to CASSQGRLLYNEQFF. The chain uses TRBV14 and TRBJ2-1; D is uncertain. Per germline, CDR1 SGHDN and CDR2 FVKESK. The CDR3 loop spans 15 amino acids. Trimming took 3 bases from V and 4 from J, leaving 13 bases between them.

The chain uses TRBV25-1 and TRBJ1-2; 7 nucleotides line up with TRBD1. The V gene's germline CDR1 is MGHDK and CDR2 SYGVNS. The CDR3 is 12 residues long. The ends lost 5 bases at V and 8 bases at J; junction bases unmatched: 5. This CDR3 is CASSRTGGGYTF. CDR3 sequence (DNA): TGTGCCAGCAGTCGGACAGGTGGGGGCTACACCTTC.

The chain uses TRBV7-2 and TRBJ2-2; 7 bases map to TRBD2. CDR1 SGHTA and CDR2 FQGNSA come from the germline V gene. The trim removed 1 base at V and 0 bases at J, leaving 2 bases unmatched. This CDR3 region has 16 residues. CDR3 sequence: CASSLVLATNTGELFF. DNA for the CDR3: TGTGCCAGCAGCTTAGTACTAGCGACGAACACCGGGGAGCTGTTTTTT.

The rearrangement links TRBV28 to TRBJ2-6; the D gene is possibly TRBD1 (6 bases). Trimming shortened V by 0 bases and J by 1 base, and 7 bases separated the two germline ends. The CDR3 is made up of 16 amino acids. Per germline, CDR1 MDHEN and CDR2 SYDVKM. CDR3 region: CASSLWRGSGANVLTF. CDR3 nucleotide sequence: TGTGCCAGCAGTTTATGGAGGGGGTCTGGGGCCAACGTCCTGACTTTC.

This clone was observed a handful of times. This specimen includes other DNA sequences encoding the same CDR3. This chain connects TRBV2 to TRBJ1-2, with D tentatively TRBD1 (5 bases). Germline CDR1 SNHLY, CDR2 FYNNEI. This CDR3 contains 10 residues. The germline V and J ends were trimmed by 5 bases and 8 bases, with 6 bases remaining between them. CDR3 protein: CASSSGGYTF. The CDR3 region has the DNA TGTGCCAGCAGTTCAGGGGGCTACACCTTC. The variable domain in full, with the rest retrieved from reference TRBV2 and TRBJ1-2, is EPEVTQTPSHQVTQMGQEVILRCVPISNHLYFYWYRQILGQKVEFLVSFYNNEISEKSEIFDDQFSVERPDGSNFTLKIRSTKLEDSAMYFCASSSGGYTFGSGTRLTVV.

The rearrangement links TRBV9 to TRBJ2-3, with 10 positions matching TRBD2. The length of the CDR3 is 18 residues. Germline V gene data show CDR1 as SGDLS and CDR2 as YYNGEE. J lost 1 base, V lost 0 bases, and 8 bases had no gene match. In DNA form, the CDR3 reads TGTGCCAGCAGCGTAGCTAGCGGGAGTGGTAAGGGCACAGATACGCAGTATTTT. This gives the protein CASSVASGSGKGTDTQYF.

The V and J genes are TRBV2 and TRBJ2-1; D remains unclear. Trimming removed 6 bases at V and 7 bases at J, with 10 bases between. This CDR3 region has 12 residues. Germline CDR1 is SNHLY and CDR2 is FYNNEI. The CDR3 coding sequence is TGTGCCAGCAGCCGAATGGAAAATGAGCAGTTCTTC. Translating it yields CASSRMENEQFF.